Below are 20 T cell receptor beta chains sequenced from a single sample in a study of CXCR3-negative and CXCR3-positive naive CD8 T cells. The method, 5' RACE with UMI labels, was used to prepare the TRB cDNA libraries. TCRdb re-called the 5' RACE reads and catalogs CDR3 proteins one per entry, DNA excluded. The sample table includes about 62,000 distinct CDR3 sequences. Sequenced input: naive CXCR3- CD8+ T cells from blood. Subset in this sample: CD45RO-CCR7+CD27+CD95- naive CD8+ T cells lacking CXCR3 (TNR3-). These receptors came from a human donor in good health. Some clones in this sample may be carry-over from other donors' samples.

The chain carries TRBV7-9 and TRBJ2-5; lacking DNA, the TRBD2 call made by TCRdb goes unchecked. The V gene's germline CDR1 is SEHNR and CDR2 FQNEAQ (reference sequence). The CDR3 extends over 11 amino acids. The CDR3 here is CASSLQGGEYF.

This chain connects TRBV29-1 to TRBJ2-7; TCRdb outputs TRBD2, but without DNA this stays unchecked. The germline V gene encodes CDR1 SQVTM and CDR2 ANQGSEA. The CDR3 contains 13 residues. CDR3 amino acids: CSFLTSGSYEQYF.

V and J are TRBV6-1 and TRBJ1-1; the TCRdb D gene call, TRBD1, has no DNA to confirm it. The CDR3 totals 12 residues. Germline-derived CDR1 and CDR2 are MNHNS and SASEGT. CDR3 loop: CASLETGPEAFF.

The chain employs TRBV20-1 and TRBJ2-1; without DNA, the TCRdb call of TRBD2 cannot be checked. Per the germline V gene, CDR1 is DFQATT and CDR2 is SNEGSKA (reference sequence). CDR3 size: 14 residues. The CDR3 sequence is CSARSGDLYNEQFF.

The chain is built from TRBV29-1 and TRBJ2-7; TCRdb selects TRBD1, and the lack of DNA leaves this call unchecked. The CDR3 runs 11 residues. From germline, CDR1 is SQVTM and CDR2 ANQGSEA. The CDR3 spells CSVLDSYEQYF.

This rearrangement joins TRBV7-2 to TRBJ2-7. Germline V CDR1 and CDR2: SGHTA, FQGNSA. The CDR3 is 14 residues long. CDR3: CASSLDTISYEQYF. Variable domain in full (rest from reference TRBV7-2 and TRBJ2-7): GAGVSQSPSNKVTEKGKDVELRCDPISGHTALYWYRQSLGQGLEFLIYFQGNSAPDKSGLPSDRFSAERTGGSVSTLTIQRTQQEDSAVYLCASSLDTISYEQYFGPGTRLTVT.

The chain carries TRBV12-3 or TRBV12-4 and TRBJ1-1. The CDR3 loop spans 14 amino acids. This CDR3 is CASRRAAVNTEAFF.

J is TRBJ1-2 and V is TRBV6-2 or TRBV6-3. There are 14 residues in the CDR3. Germline CDR1 and CDR2: MNHEY and SVGEGT. The CDR3 is CASSYSVNNYGYTF.

The chain joins TRBV12-3 or TRBV12-4 to TRBJ2-7. The CDR3 runs to 12 residues. The chain's CDR3 is CASSLRPYEQYF.

The V and J genes are TRBV6-2 or TRBV6-3 and TRBJ2-1; TCRdb returns TRBD2, unconfirmable since there is no DNA. The CDR3 extends over 12 amino acids. CDR1 is MNHEY and CDR2 is SVGEGT in the germline V gene. The CDR3 region is CASSLLYNEQFF.

The genes are TRBV4-2 and TRBJ2-3; TCRdb's D call of TRBD2 is untestable without DNA. The CDR3 sequence is 17 residues long. Per germline, CDR1 LGHNA and CDR2 YNFKEQ. The CDR3 loop reads CASSPILAGGKTDTQYF.

This clonotype is medium-sized by frequency. The V call is TRBV12-3 or TRBV12-4, the J call TRBJ2-5. The CDR3 totals 11 residues. The CDR3 protein is CASSLGETQYF.

V usage is TRBV30 and J usage is TRBJ2-5; TCRdb indicates TRBD2, and absent DNA this call remains unverified. Germline V gene data show CDR1 as GTSNPN and CDR2 as SVGIG (reference sequence). The CDR3 runs 14 residues. CDR3 sequence: CAWSEDGLQETQYF.

The chain is built from TRBV10-3 and TRBJ1-1; TCRdb indicates TRBD1, and absent DNA this call remains unverified. This CDR3 is 13 amino acids long. Per germline, CDR1 ENHRY and CDR2 SYGVKD. CDR3 amino acids: CAIINEKTDEAFF.

The chain employs TRBV5-1 and TRBJ1-1. CDR1 and CDR2 (germline): SGHRS, YFSETQ. This CDR3 spans 14 amino acids. The CDR3 sequence is CASSLPLGVTEAFF.

The rearrangement joins TRBV28 to TRBJ1-5; TCRdb gives TRBD1 as the D gene, but with no DNA this cannot be confirmed. Germline V gene lookup returns CDR1 MDHEN and CDR2 SYDVKM. The CDR3 contains 17 residues. The CDR3 region is CASSLPRGRGGNQPQHF.

This chain joins TRBV7-3 and TRBJ2-7; the D call from TCRdb, TRBD1, cannot be confirmed without DNA. This CDR3 spans 14 amino acids. Germline loops: CDR1 SGHTA, CDR2 FQGTGA. CDR3 loop: CASSFGGWGYEQYF.

The CDR3 sequence is CASSVGIGGRSFF. J is TRBJ1-1 and V is TRBV9; absent DNA, TCRdb's TRBD1 call cannot be checked. Germline CDR1 is SGDLS and CDR2 is YYNGEE. This CDR3 spans 13 amino acids.

V is TRBV18 and J is TRBJ2-1; the D call of TRBD2 rests on TCRdb alone, since no DNA is present to check it. CDR1 KGHSH and CDR2 LQKENI come from the germline V gene. This CDR3 spans 17 amino acids. The CDR3 sequence: CASSPPTASGVYNEQFF.

The rearrangement links TRBV27 to TRBJ1-2; absent DNA, TCRdb's TRBD1 call cannot be checked. The CDR3 has 12 amino acids. The germline V gene encodes CDR1 MNHEY and CDR2 SMNVEV (reference sequence). Here the CDR3 reads CASSDRSYGYTF.